These T cell receptor beta chains were read from a single sample in a study of blood T cells in healthy people across ages. TCRdb called the 5' RACE reads again in MiXCR, with one record for every CDR3 protein. This sample has some 1 million distinct CDR3 sequences, with more than 35% found just once. Material: blood. Source of these receptors: a woman aged 55-70 years in good health. Each CDR3 is given with its conserved first and last residue. Each record gives: D gene, J gene, CDR3 length, clone size, V gene, CDR3 DNA, CDR3 protein. D genes are given only for firm matches. Clone sizes are given selectively: once, few, many, or a class where the clone is expanded.

D: NA; J: TRBJ1-5; length: 14; size: few; V: TRBV2; DNA: TGTGCCAGCAGTGAGGGGCAGGGGCATCAGCCCCAGCATTTT; CDR3: CASSEGQGHQPQHF
D: NA; J: TRBJ2-3; length: 15; size: NA; V: TRBV5-1; DNA: TGCGCCAGCAGCTTTCAGGGGAAGGGGACAGATACGCAGTATTTT; CDR3: CASSFQGKGTDTQYF
D: NA; J: TRBJ1-1; length: 15; size: NA; V: TRBV28; DNA: TGTGCCAGCAGTTTAATCGCCAGATTGAACACTGAAGCTTTCTTT; CDR3: CASSLIARLNTEAFF
D: NA; J: TRBJ2-7; length: 15; size: NA; V: TRBV6-5; DNA: TGTGCCAGCAGAAAAACAGGGACGGACTTCTACGAGCAGTACTTC; CDR3: CASRKTGTDFYEQYF
D: TRBD1; J: TRBJ2-6; length: 16; size: NA; V: TRBV12-3/TRBV12-4; DNA: TGTGCCAGCAGTTCGGACAGGGGCTCTGGGGCCAACGTCCTGACTTTC; CDR3: CASSSDRGSGANVLTF
D: TRBD2; J: TRBJ2-7; length: 13; size: NA; V: TRBV20-1; DNA: TGCAGTGCACTGGGACTAGCGGGAGTCGAGCAGTACTTC; CDR3: CSALGLAGVEQYF
D: TRBD1; J: TRBJ2-1; length: 14; size: NA; V: TRBV5-5; DNA: TGTGCCAGCACCCTGGGACAGGGGTACAATGAGCAGTTCTTC; CDR3: CASTLGQGYNEQFF
D: NA; J: TRBJ2-1; length: 12; size: NA; V: TRBV15; DNA: TGTGCCACCAGCAGAGACCTGAATGAGCAGTTCTTC; CDR3: CATSRDLNEQFF
D: TRBD1; J: TRBJ2-7; length: 17; size: few; V: TRBV27; DNA: TGTGCCAGCAGTTTAGGAGGGGACAGGGGTCCCCTCTACGAGCAGTACTTC; CDR3: CASSLGGDRGPLYEQYF
D: NA; J: TRBJ1-1; length: 14; size: NA; V: TRBV29-1; DNA: TGCAGCGTTGTACACTCAGGGCGTGGGACCGAAGCTTTCTTT; CDR3: CSVVHSGRGTEAFF
D: TRBD1; J: TRBJ2-7; length: 11; size: few; V: TRBV10-3; DNA: TGTGCCACCAGGGGGACCTACGAGCAGTACTTC; CDR3: CATRGTYEQYF
D: TRBD2; J: TRBJ2-7; length: 15; size: few; V: TRBV5-4; DNA: TGTGCCAGCAGAGTGGGACTAGCGAGTAGCTACGAGCAGTACTTC; CDR3: CASRVGLASSYEQYF
D: TRBD1; J: TRBJ2-5; length: 15; size: NA; V: TRBV3-1; DNA: TGTGCCAGCAGCTCACGTCAGGGGGCTAGGGAGACCCAGTACTTC; CDR3: CASSSRQGARETQYF
D: NA; J: TRBJ2-1; length: 15; size: NA; V: TRBV5-1; DNA: TGCGCCAGCAGCTTGGTCCTCGTAGGGGCGAATGAGCAGTTCTTC; CDR3: CASSLVLVGANEQFF
D: NA; J: TRBJ1-4; length: 15; size: NA; V: TRBV6-5; DNA: TGTGCCAGCAGCGCCCTTGCCCTATCGGGTGAAAAACTGTTTTTT; CDR3: CASSALALSGEKLFF
D: NA; J: TRBJ2-7; length: 17; size: NA; V: TRBV5-1; DNA: TGCGCCAGCAGGGGGGAAACCGGGTACCGCTCCTACAATGAGCAGTACTTC; CDR3: CASRGETGYRSYNEQYF
D: TRBD1; J: TRBJ2-5; length: 18; size: once; V: TRBV18; DNA: TGTGCCAGCTCACGTTCCGGGACACCCAACAGGGGCCAAGAGACCCAGTACTTC; CDR3: CASSRSGTPNRGQETQYF
D: NA; J: TRBJ2-7; length: 16; size: NA; V: TRBV9; DNA: TGTGCCAGCAGCGTAGGGACGACCGGGGAGAGGGACGAGCAGTACTTC; CDR3: CASSVGTTGERDEQYF
D: NA; J: TRBJ2-5; length: 13; size: once; V: TRBV6-5; DNA: TGTGGCTGCCTACCGGCAGGGAAGGAGACCCAGTACTTC; CDR3: CGCLPAGKETQYF
D: NA; J: TRBJ2-7; length: 12; size: many; V: TRBV4-2; DNA: TGTGCCAGCAGCCAAGATAGGGCTGAGCAGTACTTC; CDR3: CASSQDRAEQYF
D: NA; J: TRBJ1-1; length: 13; size: few; V: TRBV12-3/TRBV12-4; DNA: TGTGCCATCAGTGGGGTCCCGAACACTGAAGCTTTCTTT; CDR3: CAISGVPNTEAFF
D: NA; J: TRBJ1-2; length: 12; size: NA; V: TRBV9; DNA: TGTGCCAGCAGCGTAGAGGACTATGGCTACACCTTC; CDR3: CASSVEDYGYTF
D: TRBD2; J: TRBJ2-1; length: 17; size: once; V: TRBV6-1; DNA: TGTGCCAGCAGCCCCGGGACTAGCGAATTCTCCTACAATGAGCAGTTCTTC; CDR3: CASSPGTSEFSYNEQFF
D: NA; J: TRBJ2-3; length: 17; size: few; V: TRBV4-2; DNA: TGTGCCAGCAGCGCGGTGACCCAGGGGACTAGCACAGATACGCAGTATTTT; CDR3: CASSAVTQGTSTDTQYF
D: TRBD2; J: TRBJ2-3; length: 16; size: few; V: TRBV20-1; DNA: TGCAGTGTTACAACGGGAGGAGCTTCTAGCACAGATACGCAGTATTTT; CDR3: CSVTTGGASSTDTQYF
D: TRBD2; J: TRBJ2-5; length: 14; size: NA; V: TRBV20-1; DNA: TGCAGTGGGGCTAGCGGAGAATACCAAGAGACCCAGTACTTC; CDR3: CSGASGEYQETQYF